The 26 T cell receptor beta chains below all came from one sample that was sequenced in a study of T-cell memory formation after mild COVID-19. TCRdb fed the 5' RACE reads into MiXCR, producing one record per CDR3 protein. The repertoire holds 300,000 to 400,000 distinct CDR3 sequences, with about 21% as singletons. The sequenced sample consisted of PBMCs or a T cell subset sorted from them (not recorded which). Every receptor here comes from an adult woman who had mild COVID-19 (a few samples of this study predate the infection). Cell type and time point are not known.

This clonotype was detected a few times. The CDR3 DNA is TGTGCCAGCAGCTTAACCGGTAGCGGGAGCCAAGAGACCCAGTACTTC. It translates to CASSLTGSGSQETQYF. The chain has TRBV7-8 and TRBJ2-5; the match to TRBD2 covers 9 bases. With 2 bases clipped from V and 1 base from J, the junction kept 5 bases outside the gene matches. The CDR3 covers 16 residues. In germline, CDR1 is SGHVS, CDR2 FQNEAQ.

There are a few counts of this clonotype. This chain links TRBV20-1 with TRBJ2-7; D remains ambiguous. This CDR3 is built from 11 residues. Trimming stripped 4 bases from V and 8 bases from J, with 12 bases between. Germline assignment: CDR1 DFQATT and CDR2 SNEGSKA (reference sequence). In DNA, the CDR3 is TGCAGTGCTACAGACCTTCCAAAGCAGTACTTC. Translating it yields CSATDLPKQYF.

The chain joins TRBV2 to TRBJ2-3, with 8 bases identical to TRBD1. Germline V gene lookup returns CDR1 SNHLY and CDR2 FYNNEI. V was pared by 10 bases and J by 1 base, with 7 bases of the junction left unmatched. The CDR3 contains 14 residues. The CDR3 DNA is TGTGCCACCAAAGACAGGGGAGGCACAGATACGCAGTATTTT. This codes for CATKDRGGTDTQYF.

The chain links TRBV30 to TRBJ1-6; D not resolved. The CDR3 covers 14 residues. Germline CDR1 and CDR2: GTSNPN and SVGIG (reference sequence). V was shortened by 4 bases and J by 8 bases, with 15 bases between the two germline ends. CDR3 nucleotide sequence: TGTGCCTGGACCCGACTGCTGGGTTATTCACCCCTCCACTTT. It codes for CAWTRLLGYSPLHF.

This chain uses TRBV6-2 or TRBV6-3 with TRBJ2-1; D remains unclear. Germline V lookup: CDR1 MNHEY, CDR2 SVGEGT. The CDR3 runs 12 residues. V lost 6 bases and J lost 10, with 13 bases in between. CDR3 DNA sequence: TGTGCCAGCAGCCCAGAGAGGATAGAGCAGTTCTTC. This translates into CASSPERIEQFF.

The CDR3 DNA is TGTGCCAGCAGCACGGGAGGTCACGGAGCCGGTGGAGATACGCAGTATTTT. Translated: CASSTGGHGAGGDTQYF. The J gene is TRBJ2-3, the V gene TRBV5-4, with 7 bases identical to TRBD2. The CDR3 spans 17 residues. The V and J ends lost 4 bases and 5 bases, in that order; junction bases with no gene match: 16. The germline CDR1 and CDR2 sequences are SGHNT and YYREEE (reference sequence).

This clonotype was seen a handful of times. The CDR3 sequence: CASSPGLAHEQFF. In DNA form, the CDR3 reads TGTGCCAGCAGCCCCGGCCTAGCGCATGAGCAGTTCTTC. This chain connects TRBV9 to TRBJ2-1, with D possibly being TRBD2 (6 bases). The germline CDR1 and CDR2 sequences are SGDLS and YYNGEE. V was pared by 4 bases and J by 8 bases, with 13 bases between. The CDR3 is made up of 13 amino acids.

The count of this clonotype is one. The CDR3 reads CATGVGNEQFF. The CDR3 DNA reads as TGTGCCACCGGGGTTGGCAATGAGCAGTTCTTC. This chain links TRBV19 with TRBJ2-1; perhaps TRBD2 as D (5 bases). The germline CDR1 and CDR2 sequences are LNHDA and SQIVND (reference sequence). V lost 10 bases and J 6 bases, leaving 10 bases between the germline ends. This CDR3 has 11 residues.

This clonotype was seen a few times. The chain combines TRBV29-1 with TRBJ2-7; possible D gene TRBD1, 6 bases. This CDR3 contains 11 residues. V shed 4 bases and J shed 5 bases, with 9 bases lying between them. The germline gives CDR1 SQVTM, CDR2 ANQGSEA. The CDR3 DNA reads TGCAGCGTTGGGCAGGGGAACGAGCAGTACTTC. Protein product: CSVGQGNEQYF.

The chain employs TRBV10-3 and TRBJ2-7; unclear D gene. Germline V CDR1 and CDR2: ENHRY, SYGVKD. The ends were cut back, 2 bases at V and 3 bases at J, with 14 bases in the middle. This CDR3 spans 15 amino acids. CDR3 residues: CAISEGQLAFYEQYF. The DNA for the CDR3 is TGTGCCATCAGTGAGGGGCAGCTCGCTTTCTACGAGCAGTACTTC.

This clonotype was seen more than once but under ten times. The gene calls are TRBV15 and TRBJ1-1; tentative D call: TRBD1 (5 bases). Germline CDR1 is LNHNV and CDR2 is YYDKDF (reference sequence). The CDR3 extends over 15 amino acids. V lost 4 bases and J lost 8, with 20 bases in between. CDR3 region: CATSKAPGQTNEAFF. CDR3 nucleotide sequence: TGTGCCACCAGCAAGGCACCCGGACAAACCAACGAAGCTTTCTTT.

In the case of this clonotype: Its ends do not fully match the called genes, so a read error is possible. This chain connects TRBV7-7 to TRBJ2-5; a weak D match, TRBD1 (5 bases). The CDR3 is 15 amino acids. CDR1 and CDR2 (germline): SSHAT, FNYEAQ (reference sequence). Written as DNA, the CDR3 is TGTGCTAGCAGCCTGACCCAGGGATTAGGGGAGACCCAGTACTTC. Translation: CASSLTQGLGETQYF.

V usage is TRBV12-3 or TRBV12-4 and J usage is TRBJ2-7; D might be TRBD2 (5 bases). Trimming took 2 bases from V and 7 from J, leaving 9 bases between them. The CDR3 extends over 12 amino acids. As DNA, the CDR3 is TGTGCCAGCAGTTTAAGGACTCGGGAGCAGTACTTC. Residues: CASSLRTREQYF.

In its sample, this clonotype was seen a few times. The chain has TRBV12-3 or TRBV12-4 and TRBJ1-5; D gene uncertain. The CDR3 totals 15 residues. V was cut by 5 bases and J by 0 bases, with 11 bases left in between. CDR3 in amino acids: CASSHRALSNQPQHF. In nucleotides, the CDR3 is TGTGCCAGCAGTCATCGGGCCCTTAGCAATCAGCCCCAGCATTTT.

This clonotype was recorded many times. The chain couples TRBV12-3 or TRBV12-4 to TRBJ1-1; 8 bases agree with TRBD1. The ends lost 10 bases at V and 0 bases at J; junction bases unmatched: 7. The CDR3 spans 14 residues. Here the CDR3 reads CATRTGRMNTEAFF. The CDR3, as DNA: TGTGCCACCCGGACAGGGAGAATGAACACTGAAGCTTTCTTT.

The rearrangement links TRBV28 to TRBJ2-5; D gene unclear. CDR3 length equals 16 residues. Germline-derived CDR1 and CDR2 are MDHEN and SYDVKM. Trimming took 6 bases from V and 5 from J, leaving 22 bases between them. The CDR3 loop reads CASSRAPGSLGETQYF. CDR3 nucleotide sequence: TGTGCCAGCAGCCGTGCCCCGGGCAGCCTTGGCGAGACCCAGTACTTC.

The chain uses TRBV5-1 and TRBJ2-7, with a possible D match to TRBD2 (5 bases). The CDR3 runs 15 residues. Germline V gene lookup returns CDR1 SGHRS and CDR2 YFSETQ. The germline V and J ends were trimmed by 4 bases and 0 bases, with 14 bases remaining between them. CDR3 sequence reads: CASSPSALGSYEQYF. The DNA for the CDR3 is TGCGCCAGCAGCCCTTCGGCACTAGGCTCCTACGAGCAGTACTTC. Full variable domain (rest looked up from reference TRBV5-1 and TRBJ2-7): KAGVTQTPRYLIKTRGQQVTLSCSPISGHRSVSWYQQTPGQGLQFLFEYFSETQRNKGNFPGRFSGRQFSNSRSEMNVSTLELGDSALYLCASSPSALGSYEQYFGPGTRLTVT.

This clonotype showed up just a few times. The chain links TRBV12-3 or TRBV12-4 to TRBJ2-3; no firm D call. The CDR3 sequence is 15 residues long. Deletions cut 3 bases from V and 2 bases from J, with 12 bases between. Here the CDR3 DNA reads TGTGCCAGCAGTTTCAATGACGCTTACACAGATACGCAGTATTTT. This codes for CASSFNDAYTDTQYF.

This clonotype was observed a single time. The chain has TRBV20-1 and TRBJ1-1; D perhaps matches TRBD1 (5 bases). Germline loops: CDR1 DFQATT, CDR2 SNEGSKA (reference sequence). CDR3 length equals 12 residues. V lost 1 base, J lost 5 bases, and 8 bases lay in between. CDR3 sequence: CSARVGRTEAFF. CDR3 nucleotides: TGCAGTGCTAGAGTGGGACGGACTGAAGCTTTCTTT.

With respect to this clonotype: The junction does not match germline at one end; this may be a read error. This sequence joins TRBV7-8 and TRBJ2-7; 10 bases agree with TRBD2. Germline lookup yields CDR1 SGHVS and CDR2 FQNEAQ. The CDR3 is 16 residues long. CDR3 amino acids: CTSSWTTSGPSYEQYF. The CDR3 nucleotides read TGTACCAGCAGCTGGACGACTAGCGGGCCCTCCTACGAGCAGTACTTC.

This clonotype turned up a few times. The chain couples TRBV7-6 to TRBJ2-2; either TRBD1 or TRBD2 may fit D (5 bases each). V was shortened by 3 bases and J by 0 bases, with 11 bases between the two germline ends. Germline loops: CDR1 SGHVS, CDR2 FNYEAQ. This CDR3 comprises 16 residues. CDR3 DNA: TGTGCCAGCAGCTTTTTCGGGGCCGCGAACACCGGGGAGCTGTTTTTT. Its translation is CASSFFGAANTGELFF.

This clonotype was found a few times. The chain has TRBV24-1 and TRBJ2-1, with D possibly TRBD2 on 5 matching bases. Per the germline V gene, CDR1 is KGHDR and CDR2 is SFDVKD. Trimming stripped 5 bases from V and 8 bases from J, with 33 bases between. The CDR3 covers 20 residues. The CDR3 coding sequence is TGTGCCACCAGTGCCATTCCTGGCGGTCAATCGCCTAGCAAAAACGATGAGCAGTTCTTC. It yields the protein CATSAIPGGQSPSKNDEQFF.

This clonotype was counted a few times. This sequence joins TRBV24-1 and TRBJ1-1; D might be TRBD1 (6 bases). CDR1 and CDR2 (germline): KGHDR, SFDVKD. Between the trimmed V and J ends, which lost 4 bases and 5 bases, there was a span of 13 bases. There are 14 residues in the CDR3. CDR3 nucleotide sequence: TGTGCCACCAGTGAATCGGGGGCGGGGACTGAAGCTTTCTTT. Translated, it gives CATSESGAGTEAFF.

This clonotype was picked up a small number of times. The chain has TRBV5-1 and TRBJ1-1; TRBD1 matches 10 bases. The CDR3 runs to 18 residues. V lost 3 bases to trimming and J lost 4 bases; unmatched junction nucleotides: 15. Germline CDR1 reads SGHRS; CDR2 reads YFSETQ. CDR3 residues: CASSYQFPRTGGSTEAFF. In DNA form, the CDR3 reads TGCGCCAGCAGCTACCAGTTCCCGCGGACAGGGGGATCCACTGAAGCTTTCTTT.

The CDR3 spells CAIRDTGTANTEAFF. CDR3 DNA: TGTGCCATCAGAGACACCGGGACGGCGAACACTGAAGCTTTCTTT. This chain links TRBV10-3 with TRBJ1-1, with TRBD1 as a possible D gene (5 bases). Germline V gene data show CDR1 as ENHRY and CDR2 as SYGVKD. The V end lost 6 bases, the J end lost 1 base, and 15 bases lay between the germline ends. The CDR3 loop spans 15 amino acids.

This chain uses TRBV6-4 with TRBJ2-2, with D maybe TRBD2 (7 bases). Trimming pared 2 bases from V and 7 bases from J, leaving 17 bases between. Per the germline V gene, CDR1 is MRHNA and CDR2 is SNTAGT. The length of the CDR3 is 16 residues. The CDR3 coding sequence is TGTGCCAGCAGTGACACACCGGGGGGCCCTAGCGGGGAGCTGTTTTTT. It yields the protein CASSDTPGGPSGELFF.